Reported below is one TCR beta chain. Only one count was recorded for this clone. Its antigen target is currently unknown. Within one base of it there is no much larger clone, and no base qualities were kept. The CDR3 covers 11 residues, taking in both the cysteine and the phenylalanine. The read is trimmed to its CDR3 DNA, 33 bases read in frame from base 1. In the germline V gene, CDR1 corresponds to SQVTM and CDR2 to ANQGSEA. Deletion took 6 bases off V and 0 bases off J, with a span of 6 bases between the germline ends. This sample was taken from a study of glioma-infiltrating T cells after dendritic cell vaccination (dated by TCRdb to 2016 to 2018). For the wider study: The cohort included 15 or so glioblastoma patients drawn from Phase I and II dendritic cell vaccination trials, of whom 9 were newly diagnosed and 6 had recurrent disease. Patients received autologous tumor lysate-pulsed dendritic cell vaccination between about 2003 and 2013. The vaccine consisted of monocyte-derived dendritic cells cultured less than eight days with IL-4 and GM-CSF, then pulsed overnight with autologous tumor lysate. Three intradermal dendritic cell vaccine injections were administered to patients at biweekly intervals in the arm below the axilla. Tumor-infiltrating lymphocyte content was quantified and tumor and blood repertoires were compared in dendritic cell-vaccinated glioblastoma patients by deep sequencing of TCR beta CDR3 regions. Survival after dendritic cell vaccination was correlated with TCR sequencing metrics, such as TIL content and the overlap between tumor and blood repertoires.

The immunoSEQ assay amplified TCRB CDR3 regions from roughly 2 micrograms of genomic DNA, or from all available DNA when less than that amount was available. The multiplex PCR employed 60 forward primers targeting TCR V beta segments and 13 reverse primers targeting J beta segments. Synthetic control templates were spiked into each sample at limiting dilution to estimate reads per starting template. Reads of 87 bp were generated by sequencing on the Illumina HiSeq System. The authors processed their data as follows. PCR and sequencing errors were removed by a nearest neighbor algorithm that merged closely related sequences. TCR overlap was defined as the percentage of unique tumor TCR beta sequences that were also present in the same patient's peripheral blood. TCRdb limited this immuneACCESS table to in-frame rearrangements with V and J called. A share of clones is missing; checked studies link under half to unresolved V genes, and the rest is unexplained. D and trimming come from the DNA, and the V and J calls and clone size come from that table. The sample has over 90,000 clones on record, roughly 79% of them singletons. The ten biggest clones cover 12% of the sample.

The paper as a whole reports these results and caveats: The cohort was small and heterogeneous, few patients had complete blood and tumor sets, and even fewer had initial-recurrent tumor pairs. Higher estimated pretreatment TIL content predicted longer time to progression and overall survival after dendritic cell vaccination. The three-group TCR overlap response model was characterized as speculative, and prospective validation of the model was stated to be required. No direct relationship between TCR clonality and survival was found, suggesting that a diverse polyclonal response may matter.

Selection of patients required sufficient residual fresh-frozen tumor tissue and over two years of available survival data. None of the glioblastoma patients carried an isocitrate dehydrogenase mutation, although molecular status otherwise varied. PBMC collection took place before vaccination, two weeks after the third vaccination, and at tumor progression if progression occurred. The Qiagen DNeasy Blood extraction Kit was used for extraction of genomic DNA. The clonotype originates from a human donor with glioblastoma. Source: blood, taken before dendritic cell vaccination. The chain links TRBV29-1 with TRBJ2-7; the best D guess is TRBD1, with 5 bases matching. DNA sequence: TGCAGCGTGACAGTCTCCTACGAGCAGTACTTC. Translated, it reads CSVTVSYEQYF.